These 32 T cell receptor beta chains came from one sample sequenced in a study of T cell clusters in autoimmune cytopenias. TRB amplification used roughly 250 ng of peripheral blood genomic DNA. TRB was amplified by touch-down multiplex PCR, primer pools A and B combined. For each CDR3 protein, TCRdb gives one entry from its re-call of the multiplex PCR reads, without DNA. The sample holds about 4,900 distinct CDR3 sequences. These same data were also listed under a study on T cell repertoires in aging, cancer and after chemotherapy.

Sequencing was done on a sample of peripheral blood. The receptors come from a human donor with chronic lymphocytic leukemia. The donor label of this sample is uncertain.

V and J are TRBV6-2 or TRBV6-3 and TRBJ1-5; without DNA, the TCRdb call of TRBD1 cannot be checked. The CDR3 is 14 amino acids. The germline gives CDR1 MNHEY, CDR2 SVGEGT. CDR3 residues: CASSRGGSNQPQHF.

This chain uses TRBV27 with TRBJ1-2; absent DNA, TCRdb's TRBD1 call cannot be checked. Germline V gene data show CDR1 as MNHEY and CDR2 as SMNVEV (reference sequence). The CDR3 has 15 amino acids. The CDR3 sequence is CASSLSRGGGYGYTF.

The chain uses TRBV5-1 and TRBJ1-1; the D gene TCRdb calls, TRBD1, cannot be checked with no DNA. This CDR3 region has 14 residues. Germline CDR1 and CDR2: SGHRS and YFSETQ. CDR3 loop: CASASTGVNTEAFF.

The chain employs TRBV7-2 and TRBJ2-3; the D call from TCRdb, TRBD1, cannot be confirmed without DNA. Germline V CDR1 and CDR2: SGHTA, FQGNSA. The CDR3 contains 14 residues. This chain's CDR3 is CASSIPGRGDTQYF.

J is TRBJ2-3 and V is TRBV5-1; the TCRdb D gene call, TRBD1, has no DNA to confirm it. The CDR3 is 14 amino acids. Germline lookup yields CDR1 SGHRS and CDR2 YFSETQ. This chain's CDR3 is CASSWGGGTDTQYF. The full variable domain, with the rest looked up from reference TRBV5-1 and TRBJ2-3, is KAGVTQTPRYLIKTRGQQVTLSCSPISGHRSVSWYQQTPGQGLQFLFEYFSETQRNKGNFPGRFSGRQFSNSRSEMNVSTLELGDSALYLCASSWGGGTDTQYFGPGTRLTVL.

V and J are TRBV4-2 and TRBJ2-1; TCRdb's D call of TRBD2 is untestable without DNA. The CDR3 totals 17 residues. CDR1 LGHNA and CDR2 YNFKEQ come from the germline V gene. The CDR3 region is CASSQGLGLASYNEQFF.

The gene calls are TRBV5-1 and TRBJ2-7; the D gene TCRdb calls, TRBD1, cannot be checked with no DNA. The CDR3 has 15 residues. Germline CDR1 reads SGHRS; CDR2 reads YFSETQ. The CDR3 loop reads CASSSAGQGSYEQYF.

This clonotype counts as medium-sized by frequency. Here the CDR3 reads CASRRGVVADTQYF. The chain uses TRBV6-5 and TRBJ2-3; as DNA is missing, the TRBD2 call by TCRdb cannot be tested. This CDR3 is built from 14 residues. Germline CDR1 reads MNHEY; CDR2 reads SVGAGI.

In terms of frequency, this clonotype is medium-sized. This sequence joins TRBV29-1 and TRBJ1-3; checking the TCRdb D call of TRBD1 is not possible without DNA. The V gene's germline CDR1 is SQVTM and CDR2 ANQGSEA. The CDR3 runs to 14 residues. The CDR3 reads CSAGTGGLGNTIYF.

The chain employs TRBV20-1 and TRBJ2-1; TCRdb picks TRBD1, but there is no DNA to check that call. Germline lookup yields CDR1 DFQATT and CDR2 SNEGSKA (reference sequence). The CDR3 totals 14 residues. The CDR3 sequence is CSAPGPRGYIEQFF.

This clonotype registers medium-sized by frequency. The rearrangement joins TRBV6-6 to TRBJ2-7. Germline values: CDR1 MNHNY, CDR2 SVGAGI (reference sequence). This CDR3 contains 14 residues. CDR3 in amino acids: CASSPTAMNYEQYF.

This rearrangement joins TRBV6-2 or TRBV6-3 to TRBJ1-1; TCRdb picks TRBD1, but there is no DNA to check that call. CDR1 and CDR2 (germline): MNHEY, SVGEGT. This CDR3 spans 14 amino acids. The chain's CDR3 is CASRPQGTYTEAFF.

This CDR3 is CARSYGRETQYF. The rearrangement uses TRBV5-5 and TRBJ2-5. The V gene's germline CDR1 is SGHKS and CDR2 YYEKEE (reference sequence). CDR3 length: 12 residues.

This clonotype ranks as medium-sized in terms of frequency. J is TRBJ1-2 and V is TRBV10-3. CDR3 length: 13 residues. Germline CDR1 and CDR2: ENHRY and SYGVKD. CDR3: CAISEEEQSGYTF.

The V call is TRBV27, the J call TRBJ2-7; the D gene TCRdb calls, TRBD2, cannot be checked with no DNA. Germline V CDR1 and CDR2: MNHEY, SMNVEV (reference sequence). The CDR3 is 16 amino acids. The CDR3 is CASNEKRAGAYYEQYF.

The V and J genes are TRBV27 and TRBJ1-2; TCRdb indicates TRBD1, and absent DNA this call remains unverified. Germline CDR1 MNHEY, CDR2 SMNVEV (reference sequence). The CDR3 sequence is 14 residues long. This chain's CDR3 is CASSPRTGRGGYTF.

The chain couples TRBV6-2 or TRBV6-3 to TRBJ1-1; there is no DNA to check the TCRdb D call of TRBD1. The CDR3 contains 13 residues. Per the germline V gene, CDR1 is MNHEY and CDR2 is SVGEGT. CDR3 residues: CASSPQGMSEAFF.

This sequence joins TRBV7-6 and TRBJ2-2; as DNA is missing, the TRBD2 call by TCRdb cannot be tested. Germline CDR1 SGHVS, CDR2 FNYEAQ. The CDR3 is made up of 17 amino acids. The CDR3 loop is CASSLGAGTRGAGELFF.

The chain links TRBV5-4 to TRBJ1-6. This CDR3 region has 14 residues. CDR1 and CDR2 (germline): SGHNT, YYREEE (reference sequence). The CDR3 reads CASSRASDNSPLHF.

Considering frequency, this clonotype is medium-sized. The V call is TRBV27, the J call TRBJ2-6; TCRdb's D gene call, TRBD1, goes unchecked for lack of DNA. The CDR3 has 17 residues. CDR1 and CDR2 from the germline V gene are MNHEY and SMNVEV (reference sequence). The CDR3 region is CASKTGTGMIGANVLTF.

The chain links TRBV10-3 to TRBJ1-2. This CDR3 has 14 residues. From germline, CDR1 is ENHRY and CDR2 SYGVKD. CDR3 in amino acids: CAISESTPNYGYTF.

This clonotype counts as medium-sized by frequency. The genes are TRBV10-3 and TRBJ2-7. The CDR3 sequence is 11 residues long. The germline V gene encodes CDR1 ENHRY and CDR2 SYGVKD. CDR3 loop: CASQTTDEQYF.

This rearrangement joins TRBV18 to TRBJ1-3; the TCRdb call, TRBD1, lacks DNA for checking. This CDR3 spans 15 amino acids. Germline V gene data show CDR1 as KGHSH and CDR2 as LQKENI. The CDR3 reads CASSPLYRAENTIYF. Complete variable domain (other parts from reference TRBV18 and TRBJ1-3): NAGVMQNPRHLVRRRGQEARLRCSPMKGHSHVYWYRQLPEEGLKFMVYLQKENIIDESGMPKERFSAEFPKEGPSILRIQQVVRGDSAAYFCASSPLYRAENTIYFGEGSWLTVV.

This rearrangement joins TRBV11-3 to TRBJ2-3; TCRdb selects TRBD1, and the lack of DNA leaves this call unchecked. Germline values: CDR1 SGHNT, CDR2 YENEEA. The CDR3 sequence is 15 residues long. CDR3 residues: CASSFVAGSTDTRYF.

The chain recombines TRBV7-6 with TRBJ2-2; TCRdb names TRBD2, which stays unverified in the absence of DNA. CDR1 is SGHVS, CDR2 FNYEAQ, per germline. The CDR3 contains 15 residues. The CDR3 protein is CASSLDLVTTGELFF.

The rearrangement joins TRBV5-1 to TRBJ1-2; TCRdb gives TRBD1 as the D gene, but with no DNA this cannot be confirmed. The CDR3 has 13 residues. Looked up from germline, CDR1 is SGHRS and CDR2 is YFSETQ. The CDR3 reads CASSVQGADGYTF.

CDR3 sequence: CASSPSGGAFAGELFF. This rearrangement joins TRBV5-4 to TRBJ2-2; without DNA, the TCRdb call of TRBD2 cannot be checked. This CDR3 spans 16 amino acids. CDR1 and CDR2 from the germline V gene are SGHNT and YYREEE (reference sequence).

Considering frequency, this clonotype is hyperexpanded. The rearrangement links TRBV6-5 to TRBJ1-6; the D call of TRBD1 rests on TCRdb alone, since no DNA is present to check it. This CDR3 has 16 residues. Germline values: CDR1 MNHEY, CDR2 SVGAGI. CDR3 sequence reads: CASGRAGGRRGSPLHF.

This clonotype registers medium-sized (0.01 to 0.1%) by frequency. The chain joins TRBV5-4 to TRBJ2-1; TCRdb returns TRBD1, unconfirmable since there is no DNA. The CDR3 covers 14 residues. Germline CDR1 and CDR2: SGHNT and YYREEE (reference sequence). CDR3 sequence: CASSLRQGYNEQFF. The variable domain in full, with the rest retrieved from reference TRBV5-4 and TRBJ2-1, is ETGVTQSPTHLIKTRGQQVTLRCSSQSGHNTVSWYQQALGQGPQFIFQYYREEENGRGNFPPRFSGLQFPNYSSELNVNALELDDSALYLCASSLRQGYNEQFFGPGTRLTVL.

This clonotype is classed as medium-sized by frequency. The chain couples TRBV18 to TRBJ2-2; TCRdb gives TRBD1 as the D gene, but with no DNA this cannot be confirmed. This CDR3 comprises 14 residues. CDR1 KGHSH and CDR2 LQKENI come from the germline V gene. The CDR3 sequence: CASSPADRGGELFF.

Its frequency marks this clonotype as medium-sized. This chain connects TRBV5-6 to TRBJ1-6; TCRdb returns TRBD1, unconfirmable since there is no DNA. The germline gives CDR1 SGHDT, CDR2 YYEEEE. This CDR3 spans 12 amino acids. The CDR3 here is CASSSTGRPLHF.

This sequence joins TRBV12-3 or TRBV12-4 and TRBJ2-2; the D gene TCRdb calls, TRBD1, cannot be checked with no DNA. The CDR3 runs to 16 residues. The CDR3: CASREGTGGRPGELFF.